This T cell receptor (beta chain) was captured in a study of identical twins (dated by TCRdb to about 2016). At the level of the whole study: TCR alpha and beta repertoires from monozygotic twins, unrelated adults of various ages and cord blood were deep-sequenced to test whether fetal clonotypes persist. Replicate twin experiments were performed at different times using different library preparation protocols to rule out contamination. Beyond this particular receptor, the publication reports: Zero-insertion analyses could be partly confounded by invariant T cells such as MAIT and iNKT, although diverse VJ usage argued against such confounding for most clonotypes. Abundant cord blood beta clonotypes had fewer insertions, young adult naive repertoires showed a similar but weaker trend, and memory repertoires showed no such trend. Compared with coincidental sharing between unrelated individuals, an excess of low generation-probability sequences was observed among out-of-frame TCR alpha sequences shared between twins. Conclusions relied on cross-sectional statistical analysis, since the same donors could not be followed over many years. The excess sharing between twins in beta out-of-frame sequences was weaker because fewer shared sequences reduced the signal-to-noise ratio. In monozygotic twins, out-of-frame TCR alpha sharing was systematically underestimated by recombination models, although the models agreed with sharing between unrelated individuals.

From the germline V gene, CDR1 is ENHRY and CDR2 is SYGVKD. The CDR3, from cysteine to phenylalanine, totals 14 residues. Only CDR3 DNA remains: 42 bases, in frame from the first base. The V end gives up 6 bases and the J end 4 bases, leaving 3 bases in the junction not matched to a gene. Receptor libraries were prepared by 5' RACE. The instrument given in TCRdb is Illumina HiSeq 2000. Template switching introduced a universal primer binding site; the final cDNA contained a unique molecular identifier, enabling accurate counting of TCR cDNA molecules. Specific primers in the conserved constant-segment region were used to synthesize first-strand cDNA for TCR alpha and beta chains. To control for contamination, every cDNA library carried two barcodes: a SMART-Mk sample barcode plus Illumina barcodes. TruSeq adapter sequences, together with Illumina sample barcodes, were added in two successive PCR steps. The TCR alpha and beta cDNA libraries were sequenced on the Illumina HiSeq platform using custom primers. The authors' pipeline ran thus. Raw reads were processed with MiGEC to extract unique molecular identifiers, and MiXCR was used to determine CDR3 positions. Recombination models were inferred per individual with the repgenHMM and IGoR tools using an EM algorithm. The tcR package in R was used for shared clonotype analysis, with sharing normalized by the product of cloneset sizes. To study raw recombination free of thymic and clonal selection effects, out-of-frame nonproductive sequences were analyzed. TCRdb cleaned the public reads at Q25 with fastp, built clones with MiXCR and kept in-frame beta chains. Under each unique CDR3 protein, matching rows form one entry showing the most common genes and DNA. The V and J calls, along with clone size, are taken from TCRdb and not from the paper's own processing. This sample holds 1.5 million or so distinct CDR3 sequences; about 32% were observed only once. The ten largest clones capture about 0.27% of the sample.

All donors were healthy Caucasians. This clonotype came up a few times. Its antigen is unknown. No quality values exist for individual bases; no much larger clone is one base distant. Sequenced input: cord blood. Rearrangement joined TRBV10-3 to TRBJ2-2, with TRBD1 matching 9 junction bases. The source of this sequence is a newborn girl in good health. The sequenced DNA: TGTGCCATCAGCGGGACAGGGAGCACCGGGGAGCTGTTTTTT. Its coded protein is CAISGTGSTGELFF.